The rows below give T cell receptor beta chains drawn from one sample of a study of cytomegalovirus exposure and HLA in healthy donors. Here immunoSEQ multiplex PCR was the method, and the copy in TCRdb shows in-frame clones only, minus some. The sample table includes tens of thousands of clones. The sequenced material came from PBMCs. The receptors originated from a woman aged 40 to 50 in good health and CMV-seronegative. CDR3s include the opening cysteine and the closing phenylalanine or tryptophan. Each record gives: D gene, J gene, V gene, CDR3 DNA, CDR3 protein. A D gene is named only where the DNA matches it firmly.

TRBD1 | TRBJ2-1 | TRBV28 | TGTGCCAGCAGCTACCCGGGACAGGTATACAATGAGCAGTTCTTC | CASSYPGQVYNEQFF
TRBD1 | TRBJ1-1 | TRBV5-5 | TGTGCCAGCAGCTTTCACAGGGGTGAAGCTTTCTTT | CASSFHRGEAFF
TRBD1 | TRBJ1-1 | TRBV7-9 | TGTGCCAGCAGCCCTAGACAGGGGACGGCGAACACTGAAGCTTTCTTT | CASSPRQGTANTEAFF
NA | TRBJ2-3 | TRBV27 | TGTGCCAGCAGTTTATTTCGCGGGACAGACACAGATACGCAGTATTTT | CASSLFRGTDTDTQYF
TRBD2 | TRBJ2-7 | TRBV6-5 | TGTGCCAGCAGTTACGGGGCTAGCGGACGTTACGAGCAGTACTTC | CASSYGASGRYEQYF
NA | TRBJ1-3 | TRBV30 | TGTGCCTGGACTTCCCCGGGACACGGCTCTGGAAACACCATATATTTT | CAWTSPGHGSGNTIYF
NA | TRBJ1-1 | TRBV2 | TGTGCCAGCAGTATTGGAGATGAAGCTTTCTTT | CASSIGDEAFF
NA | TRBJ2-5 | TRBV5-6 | TGTGCCAGCACCTTTGGGGGGGAGACCCAGTACTTC | CASTFGGETQYF
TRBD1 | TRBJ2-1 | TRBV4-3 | TGCGCCAGCAGCCAAGCTACCGGGACAGAGGGTAATGAGCAGTTCTTC | CASSQATGTEGNEQFF
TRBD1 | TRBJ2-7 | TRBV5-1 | TGCGCCAGCAGCTTGGCTGGGACAGGGACCTACGAGCAGTACTTC | CASSLAGTGTYEQYF
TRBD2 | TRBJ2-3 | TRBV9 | TGTGCCAGCAGCGCCGGACTAGCGGTACCCCAGATGGAACAGTATTTT | CASSAGLAVPQMEQYF
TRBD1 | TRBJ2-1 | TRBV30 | TGTGCCTGGCGTTCGGGTCAGGGGGTCTATGAGCAGTTCTTC | CAWRSGQGVYEQFF
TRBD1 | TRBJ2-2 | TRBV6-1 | TGTGCCACCACAGGGACAGGGGGAAACACCGGGGAGCTGTTTTTT | CATTGTGGNTGELFF
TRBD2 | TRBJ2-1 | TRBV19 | TGTGCCAGTAGGGATAGCGGGATTGGCAATGAGCAGTTCTTC | CASRDSGIGNEQFF
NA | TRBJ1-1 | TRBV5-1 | TGCGCCAGCAGCCGCTTCGGCGGTAACACTGAAGCTTTCTTT | CASSRFGGNTEAFF
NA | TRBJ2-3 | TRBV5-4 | TGTGCCAGCAGCATGGGACTTATGGTGGGAGATACGCAGTATTTT | CASSMGLMVGDTQYF
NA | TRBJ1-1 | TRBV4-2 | TGTGCCAGCAGCCCCCAGGGCACCAGTGAGAACGCTTTCTTT | CASSPQGTSENAFF
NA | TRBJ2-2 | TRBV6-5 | TGTGCCAGCAGTTACGGAGGGACGAACACCGGGGAGCTGTTTTTT | CASSYGGTNTGELFF
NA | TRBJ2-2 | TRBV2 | TGTGCCAGCAGTGAACAAACCGGGGAGCTGTTTTTT | CASSEQTGELFF
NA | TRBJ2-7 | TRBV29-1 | TGCAGCGTCCGGTTCGGGGGAGAGCAGTACTTC | CSVRFGGEQYF
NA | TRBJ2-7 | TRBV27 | TGTGCCAGCAGTTTACGTCCAGGGTCCTACGAGCAGTACTTC | CASSLRPGSYEQYF
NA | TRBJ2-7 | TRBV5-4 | TGTGCCAGCAGCTCCCCCGAGGGATCCTACGAGCAGTACTTC | CASSSPEGSYEQYF
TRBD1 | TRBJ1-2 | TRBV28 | TGTGCCAGCAGTCGCACAGGGGTGGCTAACTATGGCTACACCTTC | CASSRTGVANYGYTF
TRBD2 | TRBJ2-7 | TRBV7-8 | TGTGCCAGCAGCTTAGCGACTAGGACTAGCGGGAGTGGGGAGCAGTACTTC | CASSLATRTSGSGEQYF
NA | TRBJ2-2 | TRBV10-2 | TGCGCCAGCAGCCCCTTCTCGCGCGGGGAGCTGTTTTTT | CASSPFSRGELFF
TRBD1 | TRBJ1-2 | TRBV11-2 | TGTGCCAGCAGCTTAGATTCTGGGACAGGGGTATATGGCTACACCTTC | CASSLDSGTGVYGYTF
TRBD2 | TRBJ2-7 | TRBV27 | TGTGCCAGCAGGACTAGCGGGCACTACGAGCAGTACTTC | CASRTSGHYEQYF
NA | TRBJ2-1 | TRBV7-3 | TGTGCCAGCAGCTTATCAGGGCTGGGGGCCGGTGAGCAGTTCTTC | CASSLSGLGAGEQFF
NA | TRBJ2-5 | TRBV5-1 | TGCGCCAGCAGCCTCACGACGCGGGGGCTGGAGACCCAGTACTTC | CASSLTTRGLETQYF
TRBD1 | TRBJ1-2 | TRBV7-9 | TGTGCCAGCAGCTTAATCGCAGGGGGCCATGGCTACACCTTC | CASSLIAGGHGYTF
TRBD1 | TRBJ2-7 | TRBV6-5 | TGTGCCAGCAGTTACTCGCTCGCGACAGGGAACCACGAGCAGTACTTC | CASSYSLATGNHEQYF
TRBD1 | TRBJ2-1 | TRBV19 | TGTGCCACCGTAAAGGCTGGGACAGGGTACAATGAGCAGTTCTTC | CATVKAGTGYNEQFF
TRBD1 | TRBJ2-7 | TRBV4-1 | TGCGCCAGCAGCCACCGGACAGGGGGCGTATACGAGCAGTACTTC | CASSHRTGGVYEQYF
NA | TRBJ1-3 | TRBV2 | TGTGCCAGCAGAGCACAGGGACCTGGAAACACCATATATTTT | CASRAQGPGNTIYF
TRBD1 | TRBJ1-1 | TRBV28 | TGTGCCAGCAGTAAAGGGACAGGGGTCACTGAAGCTTTCTTT | CASSKGTGVTEAFF
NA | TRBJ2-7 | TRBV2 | TGTGCCACCCGGGACTTCACCTACGAGCAGTACTTC | CATRDFTYEQYF
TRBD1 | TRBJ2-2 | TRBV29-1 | TGCAGCGTTCACCGGGACAGTGCGAACACCGGGGAGCTGTTTTTT | CSVHRDSANTGELFF
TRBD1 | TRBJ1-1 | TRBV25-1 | TGTGCCAGCAGTGAAGGGGACAGGGCTTACACTGAAGCTTTCTTT | CASSEGDRAYTEAFF
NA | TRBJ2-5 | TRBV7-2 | TGTGCCAGCAGCTCCACTAGCTCCTGGGGGGAGACCCAGTACTTC | CASSSTSSWGETQYF
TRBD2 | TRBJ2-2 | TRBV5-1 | TGCGCCAGCAGCCTCGGGGGGGGGAACACCGGGGAGCTGTTTTTT | CASSLGGGNTGELFF
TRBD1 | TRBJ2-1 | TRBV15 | TGTGCCACCAGCAGAGGGGGGACAGGGGTCCATGAGCAGTTCTTC | CATSRGGTGVHEQFF
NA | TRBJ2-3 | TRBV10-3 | TGTGCCACCCTCCGGACTCAAGTAGATACGCAGTATTTT | CATLRTQVDTQYF
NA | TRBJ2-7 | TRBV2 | TGTGCCAGCAAAAGGGGCCCCTACGAGCAGTACTTC | CASKRGPYEQYF
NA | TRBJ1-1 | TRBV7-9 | TGTGCCAGCAGCCCGAGTGGGGGCGCCCAAGCAGCTTTCTTT | CASSPSGGAQAAFF
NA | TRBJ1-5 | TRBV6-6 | TGTGCCAGCCAGGAATTCAATCAGCCCCAGCATTTT | CASQEFNQPQHF
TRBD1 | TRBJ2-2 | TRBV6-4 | TGTGCCAGCAGGACAGGGGGAAACACCGGGGAGCTGTTTTTT | CASRTGGNTGELFF
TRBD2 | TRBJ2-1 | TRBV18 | TGTGCCAGCTCACCAACTAGCGGGAGCCATGAGCAGTTCTTC | CASSPTSGSHEQFF
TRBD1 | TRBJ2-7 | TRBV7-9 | TGTGCCAGCAGCTTAGGCAGGACAGGAGCCTACGAGCAGTACTTC | CASSLGRTGAYEQYF
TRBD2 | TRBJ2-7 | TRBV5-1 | TGCGCCAGCAGCCCGGGACTAGTAAAGTACGAGCAGTACTTC | CASSPGLVKYEQYF
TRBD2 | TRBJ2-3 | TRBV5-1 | TGCGCCAGCAGTACCCGGGGGGGCGCAGATACGCAGTATTTT | CASSTRGGADTQYF
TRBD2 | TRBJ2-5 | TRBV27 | TGTGCCAGCAGTTCAAGACTAGCGGGAGTGGCCCAAGAGACCCAGTACTTC | CASSSRLAGVAQETQYF
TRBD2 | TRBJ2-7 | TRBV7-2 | TGTGCCAGCAGCTTAACCGCGGGAGGAACCTACGAGCAGTACTTC | CASSLTAGGTYEQYF
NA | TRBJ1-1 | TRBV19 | TGTGCCAGTAGTACCCCAGGAAACACTGAAGCTTTCTTT | CASSTPGNTEAFF
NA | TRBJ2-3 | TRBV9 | TGTGCCAGCAGCGTGGAGGGAGCGGGCAGCTTAGATACGCAGTATTTT | CASSVEGAGSLDTQYF
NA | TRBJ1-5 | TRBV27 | TGTGCCAGCAGTTTATACTGGAATCAGCCCCAGCATTTT | CASSLYWNQPQHF
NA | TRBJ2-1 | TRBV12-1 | TGTGCCAGCAGCTCCGCGGCTAGCGGGAGCAATGAGCAGTTCTTC | CASSSAASGSNEQFF
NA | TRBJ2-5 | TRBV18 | TGTGCCAGCTCACGGGGGACTGGAGAGACCCAGTACTTC | CASSRGTGETQYF
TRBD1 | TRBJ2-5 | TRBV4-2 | TGTGCCAGCAGCCAAGAAAGGACAGGGGTGGGGACCCAGTACTTC | CASSQERTGVGTQYF
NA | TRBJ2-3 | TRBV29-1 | TGCAGCGTTGAAGCCGTAAACAATGCACACACAGATACGCAGTATTTT | CSVEAVNNAHTDTQYF